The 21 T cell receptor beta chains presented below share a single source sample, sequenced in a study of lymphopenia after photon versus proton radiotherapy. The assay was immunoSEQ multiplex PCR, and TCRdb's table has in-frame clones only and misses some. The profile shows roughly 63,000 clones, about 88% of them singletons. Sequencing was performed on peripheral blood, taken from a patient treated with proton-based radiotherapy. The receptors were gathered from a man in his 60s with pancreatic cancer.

Here the CDR3 reads CASSPQGTDTQYF. The CDR3 DNA is TGTGCCAGCTCACCACAAGGGACAGATACGCAGTATTTT. The chain links TRBV18 to TRBJ2-3; no clear D. In germline, CDR1 is KGHSH, CDR2 LQKENI. The CDR3 consists of 13 residues. Trimming stripped 1 base from V and 3 bases from J, with 5 bases between.

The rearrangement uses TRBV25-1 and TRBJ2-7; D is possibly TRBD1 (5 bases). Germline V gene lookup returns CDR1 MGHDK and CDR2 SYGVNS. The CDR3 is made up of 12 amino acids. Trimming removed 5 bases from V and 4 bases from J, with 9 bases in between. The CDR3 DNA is TGTGCCAGCAGTTTCGCAGGGTACGAGCAGTACTTC. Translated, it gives CASSFAGYEQYF.

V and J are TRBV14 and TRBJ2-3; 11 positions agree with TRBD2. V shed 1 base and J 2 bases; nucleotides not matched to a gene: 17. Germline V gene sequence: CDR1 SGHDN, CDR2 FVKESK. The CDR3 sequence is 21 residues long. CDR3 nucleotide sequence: TGTGCCAGCAGCCAAGTCTCCCAATTTTCCAGACTAGCGGGACTCACAGATACGCAGTATTTT. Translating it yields CASSQVSQFSRLAGLTDTQYF.

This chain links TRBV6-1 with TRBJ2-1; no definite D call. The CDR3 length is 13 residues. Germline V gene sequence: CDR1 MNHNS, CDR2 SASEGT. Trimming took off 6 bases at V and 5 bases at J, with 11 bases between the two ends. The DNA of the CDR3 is TGTGCCAGCAGGGAGCCGGCTAACAATGAGCAGTTCTTC. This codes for CASREPANNEQFF.

In DNA, the CDR3 is TGCGCCAGCAGTGATGCGGGGGGGCGACAGGGGAGGACGGGGGAGCAGTACTTC. It specifies CASSDAGGRQGRTGEQYF. The chain recombines TRBV10-2 with TRBJ2-7; tentatively, D is TRBD2 (9 bases). The CDR3 length is 18 residues. V lost 3 bases and J lost 7, with 28 bases in between. The V gene's germline CDR1 is WSHSY and CDR2 SAAADI.

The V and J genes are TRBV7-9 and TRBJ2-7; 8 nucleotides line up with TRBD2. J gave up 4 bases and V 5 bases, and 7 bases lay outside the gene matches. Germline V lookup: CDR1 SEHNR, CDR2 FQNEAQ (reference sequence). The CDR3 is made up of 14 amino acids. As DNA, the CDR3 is TGTGCCAGCAGCCCCCGTCAGCGGGAGTACGAGCAGTACTTC. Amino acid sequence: CASSPRQREYEQYF. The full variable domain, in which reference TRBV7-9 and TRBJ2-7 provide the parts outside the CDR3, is DTGVSQNPRHKITKRGQNVTFRCDPISEHNRLYWYRQTLGQGPEFLTYFQNEAQLEKSRLLSDRFSAERPKGSFSTLEIQRTEQGDSAMYLCASSPRQREYEQYFGPGTRLTVT.

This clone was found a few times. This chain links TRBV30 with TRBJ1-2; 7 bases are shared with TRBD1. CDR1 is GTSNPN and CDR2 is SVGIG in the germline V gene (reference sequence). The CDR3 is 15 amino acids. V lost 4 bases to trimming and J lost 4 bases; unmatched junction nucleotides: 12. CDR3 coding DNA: TGTGCCTGGAACTCCCTAGGGGGCGATTTCTATGGCTACACCTTC. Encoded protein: CAWNSLGGDFYGYTF.

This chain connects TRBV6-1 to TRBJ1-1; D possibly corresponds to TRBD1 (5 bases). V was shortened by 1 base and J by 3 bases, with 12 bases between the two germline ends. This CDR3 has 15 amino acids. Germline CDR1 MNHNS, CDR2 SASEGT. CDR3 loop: CASSEGWGRDTEAFF. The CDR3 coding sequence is TGTGCCAGCAGTGAAGGATGGGGCCGGGACACTGAAGCTTTCTTT.

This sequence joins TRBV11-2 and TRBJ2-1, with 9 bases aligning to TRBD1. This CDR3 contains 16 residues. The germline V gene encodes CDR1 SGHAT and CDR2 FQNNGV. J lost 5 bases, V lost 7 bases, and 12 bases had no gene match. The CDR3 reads CASTVRQGVRDNEQFF. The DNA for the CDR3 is TGTGCCAGCACCGTGAGACAGGGGGTAAGGGACAATGAGCAGTTCTTC.

The CDR3, as DNA: TGCGCCAGCAGCTTGGCGGGAGGGCCAGGGGAGCAGTACTTC. Protein sequence: CASSLAGGPGEQYF. This sequence joins TRBV5-1 and TRBJ2-7, with 8 bases matching TRBD2. Looked up from germline, CDR1 is SGHRS and CDR2 is YFSETQ. Unmatched junction bases numbered 6, after V lost 0 bases and J lost 7 bases. The CDR3 sequence is 14 residues long.

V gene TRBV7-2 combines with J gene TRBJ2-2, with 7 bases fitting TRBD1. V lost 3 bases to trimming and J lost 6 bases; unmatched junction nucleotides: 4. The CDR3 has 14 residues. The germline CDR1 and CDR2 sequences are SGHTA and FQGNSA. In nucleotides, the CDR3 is TGTGCCAGCAGCTTTCAGGGGGTGGCCGGGGAGCTGTTTTTT. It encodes CASSFQGVAGELFF.

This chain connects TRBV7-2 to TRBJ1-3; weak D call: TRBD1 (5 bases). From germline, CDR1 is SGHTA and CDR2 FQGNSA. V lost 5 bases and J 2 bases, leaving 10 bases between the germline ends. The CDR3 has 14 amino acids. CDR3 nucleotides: TGTGCCAGCAGCCCCAGGGTAACTGGAAACACCATATATTTT. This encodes CASSPRVTGNTIYF.

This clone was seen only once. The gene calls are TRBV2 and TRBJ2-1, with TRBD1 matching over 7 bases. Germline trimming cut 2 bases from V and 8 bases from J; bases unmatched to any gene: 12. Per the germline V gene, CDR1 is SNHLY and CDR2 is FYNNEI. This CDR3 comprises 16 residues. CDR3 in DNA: TGTGCCAGCAGTGAAAACGAGGGGGCTAAGGCGGATGAGCAGTTCTTC. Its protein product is CASSENEGAKADEQFF.

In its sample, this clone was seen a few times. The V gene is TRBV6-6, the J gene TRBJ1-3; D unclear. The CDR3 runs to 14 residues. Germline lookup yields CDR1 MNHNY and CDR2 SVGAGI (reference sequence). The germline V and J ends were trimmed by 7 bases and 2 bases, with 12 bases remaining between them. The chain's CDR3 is CASNVGRAGNTIYF. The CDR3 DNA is TGTGCCAGCAACGTAGGGAGAGCTGGAAACACCATATATTTT.

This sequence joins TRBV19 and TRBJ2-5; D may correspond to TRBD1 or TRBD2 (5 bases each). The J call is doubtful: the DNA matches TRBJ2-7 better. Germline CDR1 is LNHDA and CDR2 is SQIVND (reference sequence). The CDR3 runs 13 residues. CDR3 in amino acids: CASAGTGSYEQYF. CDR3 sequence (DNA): TGTGCCAGTGCCGGGACGGGTTCCTACGAGCAGTACTTC.

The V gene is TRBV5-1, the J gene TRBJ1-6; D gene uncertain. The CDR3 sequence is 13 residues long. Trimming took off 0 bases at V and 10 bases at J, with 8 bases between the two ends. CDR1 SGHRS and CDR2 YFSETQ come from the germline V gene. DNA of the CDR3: TGCGCCAGCAGCTTGGCAGGTCGCTCACCCCTCCACTTT. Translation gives CASSLAGRSPLHF.

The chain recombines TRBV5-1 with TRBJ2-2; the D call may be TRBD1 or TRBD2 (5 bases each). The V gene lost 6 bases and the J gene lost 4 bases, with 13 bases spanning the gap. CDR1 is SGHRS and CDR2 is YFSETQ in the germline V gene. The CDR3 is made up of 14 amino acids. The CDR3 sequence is CASKRGRSTGELFF. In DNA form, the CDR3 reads TGCGCCAGCAAGAGGGGAAGGAGCACCGGGGAGCTGTTTTTT.

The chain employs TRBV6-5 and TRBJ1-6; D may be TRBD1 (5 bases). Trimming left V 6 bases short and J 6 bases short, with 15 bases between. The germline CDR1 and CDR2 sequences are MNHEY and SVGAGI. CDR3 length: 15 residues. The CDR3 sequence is CASSTRTLLNSPLHF. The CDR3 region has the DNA TGTGCCAGCAGCACCCGGACACTCCTTAATTCACCCCTCCACTTT.

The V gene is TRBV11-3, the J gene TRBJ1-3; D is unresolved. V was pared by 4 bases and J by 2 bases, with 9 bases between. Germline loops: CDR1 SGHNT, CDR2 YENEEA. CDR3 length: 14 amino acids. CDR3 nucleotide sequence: TGTGCCAGCAGCTCTGACACTGCTGGAAACACCATATATTTT. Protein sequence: CASSSDTAGNTIYF.

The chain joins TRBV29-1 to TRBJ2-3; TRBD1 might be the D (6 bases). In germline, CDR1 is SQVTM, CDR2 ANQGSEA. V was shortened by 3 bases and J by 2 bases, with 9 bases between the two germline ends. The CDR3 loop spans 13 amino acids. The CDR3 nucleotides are TGCAGCGTTGATACAGGGCCCACAGATACGCAGTATTTT. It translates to CSVDTGPTDTQYF.

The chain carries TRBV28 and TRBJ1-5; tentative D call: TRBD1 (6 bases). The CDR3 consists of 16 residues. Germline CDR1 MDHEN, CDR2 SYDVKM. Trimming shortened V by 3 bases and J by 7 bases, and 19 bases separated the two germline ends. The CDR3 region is CASSLEDRLGRQPQHF. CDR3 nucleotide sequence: TGTGCCAGCAGTTTGGAGGACAGACTAGGTAGGCAGCCCCAGCATTTT.